The 5 T cell receptor beta chains presented below share a single source sample, sequenced in a study of blood T cells in healthy people across ages. The second PCR ran about 6 to 12 cycles with a sample-barcoded 5' primer and J-beta primers. TCRdb fed the 5' RACE reads into MiXCR, producing one record per CDR3 protein. The sample includes about 900,000 distinct CDR3 sequences, about 62% seen only once; the top ten take 28%. Sequencing used blood. The receptor set was obtained from a man aged 30-40 years in good health.

The chain combines TRBV5-6 with TRBJ1-4, with TRBD1 matching over 12 bases. This CDR3 is 15 amino acids long. Trimming cost V 7 bases and J 7 bases; bases outside gene matches: 8. The germline V gene has CDR1 SGHDT and CDR2 YYEEEE. CDR3 DNA sequence: TGTGCCAGCGGGACAGGGGGCGGTTTACGTGAAAAACTGTTTTTT. Protein sequence: CASGTGGGLREKLFF.

This clonotype was counted a few times. V usage is TRBV7-2 and J usage is TRBJ2-7, with TRBD2 identical over 9 bases. The germline gives CDR1 SGHTA, CDR2 FQGNSA. This CDR3 has 15 residues. V lost 2 bases to trimming and J lost 7 bases; unmatched junction nucleotides: 9. As DNA, the CDR3 is TGTGCCAGCAGCTTAAGTAGTTTGCGGGGGGGTGAGCAGTACTTC. It codes for CASSLSSLRGGEQYF.

The rearrangement uses TRBV9 and TRBJ2-6; D is unclear. CDR3 length: 16 residues. Trimming removed 0 bases at V and 0 bases at J, with 7 bases between. CDR1 is SGDLS and CDR2 is YYNGEE in the germline V gene. The CDR3 DNA reads TGTGCCAGCAGCGTAGTCGGATACTCTGGGGCCAACGTCCTGACTTTC. It yields the protein CASSVVGYSGANVLTF.

CDR3 bases: TGTGCCAGCCCCGAGGGCTACCAAAGCACAGATACGCAGTATTTT. Its protein product is CASPEGYQSTDTQYF. The chain recombines TRBV2 with TRBJ2-3; possible D gene TRBD2, 5 bases. The germline V gene has CDR1 SNHLY and CDR2 FYNNEI. The CDR3 is 15 amino acids. Trimming pared 8 bases from V and 0 bases from J, leaving 15 bases between.

The chain carries TRBV6-2 or TRBV6-3 and TRBJ2-7, with 8 bases identical to TRBD1. Germline V CDR1 and CDR2: MNHEY, SVGEGT. With V trimmed by 7 bases and J by 3 bases, 11 bases remained unmatched. This CDR3 comprises 15 residues. The CDR3 nucleotides are TGTGCCAGCATCCCGGGGGACAGGATCCTCTACGAGCAGTACTTC. Translation gives CASIPGDRILYEQYF.